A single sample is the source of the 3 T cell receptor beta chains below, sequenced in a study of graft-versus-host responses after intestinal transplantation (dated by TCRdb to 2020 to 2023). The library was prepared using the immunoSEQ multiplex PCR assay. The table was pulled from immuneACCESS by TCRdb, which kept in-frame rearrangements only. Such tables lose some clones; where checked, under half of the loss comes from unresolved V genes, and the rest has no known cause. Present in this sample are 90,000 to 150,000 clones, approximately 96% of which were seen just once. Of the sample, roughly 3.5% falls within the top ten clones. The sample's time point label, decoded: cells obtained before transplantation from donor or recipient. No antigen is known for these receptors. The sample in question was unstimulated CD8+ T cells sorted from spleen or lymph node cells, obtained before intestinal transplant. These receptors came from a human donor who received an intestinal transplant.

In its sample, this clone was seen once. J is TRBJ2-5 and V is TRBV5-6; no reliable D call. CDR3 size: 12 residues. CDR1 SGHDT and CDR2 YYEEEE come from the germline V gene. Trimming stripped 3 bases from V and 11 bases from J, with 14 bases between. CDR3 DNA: TGTGCCAGCAGCTCGAGTTTTACAATTCAGTACTTC. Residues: CASSSSFTIQYF.

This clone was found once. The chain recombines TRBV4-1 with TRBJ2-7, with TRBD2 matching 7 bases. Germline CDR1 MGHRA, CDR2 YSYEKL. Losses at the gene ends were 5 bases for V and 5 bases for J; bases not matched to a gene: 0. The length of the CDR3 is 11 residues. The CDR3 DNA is TGCGCCAGCAGCGGGAGGGACGAGCAGTACTTC. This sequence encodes CASSGRDEQYF.

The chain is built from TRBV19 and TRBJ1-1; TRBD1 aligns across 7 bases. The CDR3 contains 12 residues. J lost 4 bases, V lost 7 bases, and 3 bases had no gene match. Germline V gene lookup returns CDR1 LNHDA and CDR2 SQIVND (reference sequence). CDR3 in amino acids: CASKQGVTEAFF. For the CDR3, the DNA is TGTGCCAGTAAGCAGGGGGTCACTGAAGCTTTCTTT.